This is a list of T cell receptor beta chains from one sample in a study of cytomegalovirus exposure and HLA in healthy donors. Using immunoSEQ multiplex PCR, the repertoire was profiled, and TCRdb retains in-frame clones only, with some absent. The sample has more than 95,000 clones; 17% are singletons. Specimen: PBMCs. These receptors all stem from a female donor in good health and CMV-seropositive. Each CDR3 is given with its conserved first and last residue. D genes are given only for firm matches. Clone size is stated in some rows and not others, as once, few, many or a class when expanded.

V	D	size	J	CDR3	DNA
TRBV5-1	TRBD2	few	TRBJ2-1	CASSLGTRTRPEQFF	TGCGCCAGCAGCTTGGGGACTAGAACCCGTCCTGAGCAGTTCTTC
TRBV6-6	NA	NA	TRBJ1-5	CASSSRVNQPQHF	TGTGCCAGCAGTTCCAGGGTTAATCAGCCCCAGCATTTT
TRBV5-6	NA	NA	TRBJ1-1	CASSPWGQLNTEAFF	TGTGCCAGCAGCCCTTGGGGACAACTGAACACTGAAGCTTTCTTT
TRBV4-1	TRBD2	few	TRBJ2-2	CASSPVTSGPNTGELFF	TGCGCCAGCAGCCCCGTCACTAGCGGGCCTAACACCGGGGAGCTGTTTTTT
TRBV5-6	NA	few	TRBJ2-3	CASSFPGTPQYF	TGTGCCAGCAGCTTCCCCGGGACTCCGCAGTATTTT
TRBV28	NA	NA	TRBJ1-6	CASSFRPPGDSPLHF	TGTGCCAGCAGTTTTAGGCCTCCAGGGGATTCACCCCTCCACTTT
TRBV19	TRBD1	few	TRBJ2-3	CASSMRGGTGMTDTQYF	TGTGCCAGTAGTATGAGAGGCGGGACAGGGATGACAGATACGCAGTATTTT
TRBV6-5	NA	NA	TRBJ2-7	CASSYSWTGIREQYF	TGTGCCAGCAGTTACTCGTGGACGGGGATAAGAGAGCAGTACTTC
TRBV5-5	TRBD1	many	TRBJ1-2	CASSLVGQGSYGYTF	TGTGCCAGCAGCTTGGTGGGACAGGGATCCTATGGCTACACCTTC
TRBV9	NA	NA	TRBJ2-5	CASSVMAVQETQYF	TGTGCCAGCAGCGTAATGGCGGTCCAAGAGACCCAGTACTTC
TRBV4-2	NA	few	TRBJ1-5	CASSQDDSQPQHF	TGTGCCAGCAGCCAAGATGACAGCCAGCCCCAGCATTTT
TRBV28	NA	NA	TRBJ1-2	CASSFVSYGYTF	TGTGCCAGCAGTTTTGTCAGCTATGGCTACACCTTC
TRBV7-2	TRBD2	few	TRBJ2-1	CASSLVRPGLASNEQFF	TGTGCCAGCAGCTTAGTTCGGCCGGGACTAGCATCCAATGAGCAGTTCTTC
TRBV18	NA	once	TRBJ1-1	CASSHGRLTEAFF	TGTGCCAGCTCCCACGGGAGGCTCACTGAAGCTTTCTTT
TRBV4-3	NA	once	TRBJ2-3	CASSQGLVVESSTDTQYF	TGCGCCAGCAGCCAAGGTCTAGTTGTCGAGTCTAGCACAGATACGCAGTATTTT
TRBV7-6	TRBD1	NA	TRBJ1-4	CASSKAGTGAATNEKLFF	TGTGCCAGCAGCAAGGCCGGGACAGGGGCCGCAACTAATGAAAAACTGTTTTTT
TRBV5-6	TRBD1	NA	TRBJ1-5	CASSSLSQGAGQPQHF	TGTGCCAGCAGCTCCCTTTCTCAGGGGGCCGGTCAGCCCCAGCATTTT
TRBV27	NA	NA	TRBJ2-1	CASSYDRNYNEQFF	TGTGCCAGCAGTTACGACAGGAACTACAATGAGCAGTTCTTC
TRBV9	TRBD1	NA	TRBJ1-2	CASSPRQGGYGYTF	TGTGCCAGCAGCCCCCGACAGGGAGGCTATGGCTACACCTTC
TRBV27	TRBD1	few	TRBJ2-7	CASSFTGGLEEQYF	TGTGCCAGCAGTTTTACAGGGGGTTTAGAGGAGCAGTACTTC
TRBV30	TRBD2	few	TRBJ2-7	CAWGLGYEQYF	TGTGCCTGGGGACTAGGTTACGAGCAGTACTTC
TRBV11-2	NA	few	TRBJ1-1	CASSLEDWTEAFF	TGTGCCAGCAGCTTGGAGGATTGGACTGAAGCTTTCTTT
TRBV29-1	TRBD2	few	TRBJ2-5	CSVDGLAAFGETQYF	TGCAGCGTTGACGGACTAGCGGCCTTTGGTGAGACCCAGTACTTC
TRBV7-9	TRBD1	few	TRBJ2-1	CASSFSGTANEQFF	TGTGCCAGCAGCTTTTCCGGGACAGCAAATGAGCAGTTCTTC
TRBV4-3	NA	NA	TRBJ2-2	CASSQERTRGGTGELFF	TGCGCCAGCAGCCAAGAGCGGACTAGAGGGGGCACCGGGGAGCTGTTTTTT
TRBV6-5	TRBD2	NA	TRBJ2-7	CASSYSGGSSYEQYF	TGTGCCAGCAGTTACTCGGGGGGGTCCTCCTACGAGCAGTACTTC
TRBV27	TRBD1	NA	TRBJ2-1	CASSWRTGNEQFF	TGTGCCAGCAGTTGGCGGACAGGGAATGAGCAGTTCTTC
TRBV19	NA	few	TRBJ1-1	CASTQQGGDTEAFF	TGTGCCAGTACCCAACAGGGAGGGGACACTGAAGCTTTCTTT
TRBV5-6	NA	few	TRBJ1-1	CASSLGPRGNTEAFF	TGTGCCAGCAGCCTCGGACCCAGGGGCAACACTGAAGCTTTCTTT
TRBV6-6	NA	NA	TRBJ1-4	CASRTDATNEKLFF	TGTGCCAGCAGAACAGATGCAACTAATGAAAAACTGTTTTTT
TRBV5-8	NA	NA	TRBJ2-2	CASSLVGRRGTGELFF	TGTGCCAGCAGCTTGGTCGGCCGCAGGGGCACCGGGGAGCTGTTTTTT
TRBV9	TRBD1	NA	TRBJ2-5	CASSELDRALETQYF	TGTGCCAGCAGCGAGCTGGACAGGGCTTTAGAGACCCAGTACTTC
TRBV5-1	TRBD2	NA	TRBJ2-7	CASSQGGGYEQYF	TGCGCCAGCAGTCAAGGCGGGGGCTACGAGCAGTACTTC
TRBV5-6	NA	NA	TRBJ2-3	CASSLGRVSTDTQYF	TGTGCCAGCAGCTTGGGACGGGTTAGCACAGATACGCAGTATTTT
TRBV7-2	NA	few	TRBJ2-7	CASSLGWSSVVYEQYF	TGTGCCAGCAGCTTAGGCTGGAGTAGCGTGGTCTACGAGCAGTACTTC
TRBV19	NA	NA	TRBJ1-5	CASSTSGFDQPQHF	TGTGCCAGTAGTACCTCAGGGTTTGATCAGCCCCAGCATTTT
TRBV2	NA	few	TRBJ1-5	CASSEDLNQPQHF	TGTGCCAGCAGTGAAGATTTAAATCAGCCCCAGCATTTT
TRBV6-5	NA	NA	TRBJ1-1	CASSLPPFTEAFF	TGTGCCAGCAGCCTACCCCCCTTCACTGAAGCTTTCTTT
TRBV10-3	NA	NA	TRBJ1-6	CAIGAGQGTPLHF	TGTGCCATCGGGGCCGGGCAGGGTACACCCCTCCACTTT
TRBV5-6	TRBD2	NA	TRBJ2-7	CASSSGGGSYEQYF	TGTGCCAGCAGCTCGGGCGGGGGATCCTACGAGCAGTACTTC
TRBV5-4	NA	NA	TRBJ2-7	CASSKNNYEQYF	TGTGCCAGCAGCAAAAACAACTACGAGCAGTACTTC
TRBV2	NA	few	TRBJ2-7	CASSVPTGPRAEQYF	TGTGCCAGCAGTGTGCCGACAGGACCTCGGGCCGAGCAGTACTTC
TRBV28	NA	NA	TRBJ1-5	CASSFGGYSNQPQHF	TGTGCCAGCAGTTTCGGAGGTTATAGCAATCAGCCCCAGCATTTT
TRBV29-1	TRBD2	few	TRBJ2-1	CSVSGTSVYNEQFF	TGCAGCGTCTCCGGGACTAGCGTTTACAATGAGCAGTTCTTC
TRBV6-1	NA	few	TRBJ1-2	CASSEGASNYGYTF	TGTGCCAGCAGTGAAGGAGCTTCTAACTATGGCTACACCTTC
TRBV5-4	TRBD2	NA	TRBJ2-1	CASSSASAGGLAYNEQFF	TGTGCCAGCAGCTCTGCCTCGGCGGGGGGACTCGCCTACAATGAGCAGTTCTTC
TRBV4-2	NA	few	TRBJ2-1	CASSQGSGPNNEQFF	TGTGCCAGCAGCCAAGGTAGCGGACCTAACAATGAGCAGTTCTTC
TRBV7-3	TRBD1	NA	TRBJ2-5	CASSPWTGGQETQYF	TGTGCCAGCAGCCCATGGACAGGAGGCCAAGAGACCCAGTACTTC
TRBV19	TRBD1	NA	TRBJ1-1	CASSLRGWTEAFF	TGTGCCAGTAGTCTCAGGGGGTGGACTGAAGCTTTCTTT
TRBV4-1	TRBD1	NA	TRBJ1-1	CASSQISDREAFF	TGCGCCAGCAGCCAAATTTCGGACAGGGAAGCTTTCTTT
TRBV6-1	TRBD1	NA	TRBJ2-2	CASSELGQGTGELFF	TGTGCCAGCAGTGAATTAGGACAGGGCACCGGGGAGCTGTTTTTT
TRBV29-1	TRBD2	few	TRBJ2-1	CSVRLAGNNEQFF	TGCAGCGTTCGACTAGCGGGGAACAATGAGCAGTTCTTC
TRBV5-1	NA	NA	TRBJ1-2	CASAPNRNLNYGYTF	TGCGCCAGCGCTCCGAACAGGAATCTCAACTATGGCTACACCTTC
TRBV2	NA	few	TRBJ1-2	CASSDRNYGYTF	TGTGCCAGCAGTGACAGAAACTATGGCTACACCTTC
TRBV27	TRBD1	few	TRBJ1-1	CASSLFPTGRNTEAFF	TGTGCCAGCAGTCTCTTCCCGACAGGGAGGAACACTGAAGCTTTCTTT